The 11 T cell receptor beta chains below all came from one sample that was sequenced in a study of T-cell memory formation after mild COVID-19. TCRdb re-called the 5' RACE reads with MiXCR, one entry per CDR3 protein. The sample lists about 560,000 distinct CDR3 sequences, 17% occurring once. Sequencing was done on a sample of PBMCs or a T cell subset sorted from them (not recorded which). The receptors originated from an adult woman who had mild COVID-19 (a few samples of this study predate the infection). Cell type and time point are not known.

There are many counts of this clonotype. This rearrangement joins TRBV5-1 to TRBJ2-5; D gene uncertain. V lost 0 bases and J lost 2, with 11 bases in between. The germline V gene has CDR1 SGHRS and CDR2 YFSETQ. The CDR3 totals 15 residues. The CDR3 coding sequence is TGCGCCAGCAGCTTGGCACAAAGATCACAAGAGACCCAGTACTTC. Amino acids: CASSLAQRSQETQYF.

In its sample, this clonotype was seen a few times. The CDR3 bases are TGTGCCAGCAGCTTAGAACAGAGAAGAGAGGGGTACTTC. Translation gives CASSLEQRREGYF. V and J are TRBV7-2 and TRBJ2-5; tentative D call: TRBD2 (5 bases). Trimming cost V 1 base and J 13 bases, with 16 bases left between them. This CDR3 spans 13 amino acids. Germline V gives CDR1 SGHTA, CDR2 FQGNSA.

V gene TRBV7-6 combines with J gene TRBJ2-7; TRBD2 agrees at 9 bases. Per germline, CDR1 SGHVS and CDR2 FNYEAQ. The CDR3 has 15 amino acids. V lost 1 base to trimming and J lost 3 bases; unmatched junction nucleotides: 4. The CDR3 sequence: CASSLVGLAYYEQYF. In DNA, the CDR3 is TGTGCCAGCAGCTTAGTGGGACTAGCATACTACGAGCAGTACTTC.

This chain links TRBV20-1 with TRBJ2-1, with 10 nucleotides matching TRBD1. The CDR3 is 15 amino acids. V lost 0 bases, J lost 7 bases, and 6 bases stayed unmatched. Germline V lookup: CDR1 DFQATT, CDR2 SNEGSKA (reference sequence). The DNA for the CDR3 is TGCAGTGCTAGAGAGGTGACAGGGGGCAAAAATGAGCAGTTCTTC. Protein product: CSAREVTGGKNEQFF.

This clonotype turned up a few times. CDR3 in amino acids: CSASRRENQPQHF. The CDR3 nucleotides read TGCAGTGCTAGTCGCCGGGAGAATCAGCCCCAGCATTTT. The chain couples TRBV20-1 to TRBJ1-5; D call uncertain. Germline V gene sequence: CDR1 DFQATT, CDR2 SNEGSKA (reference sequence). The CDR3 has 13 residues. Trimming took off 3 bases at V and 4 bases at J, with 10 bases between the two ends.

CDR3 amino acids: CASSSKGGLASYNEQFF. CDR3 sequence (DNA): TGTGCCAGCAGCTCCAAGGGGGGACTAGCGTCGTACAATGAGCAGTTCTTC. The chain combines TRBV5-4 with TRBJ2-1; 10 bases are a match to TRBD2. The CDR3 spans 17 residues. Per germline, CDR1 SGHNT and CDR2 YYREEE (reference sequence). V gave up 3 bases and J gave up 4 bases; unmatched junction bases: 10. The variable domain in full, completed from reference TRBV5-4 and TRBJ2-1, reads ETGVTQSPTHLIKTRGQQVTLRCSSQSGHNTVSWYQQALGQGPQFIFQYYREEENGRGNFPPRFSGLQFPNYSSELNVNALELDDSALYLCASSSKGGLASYNEQFFGPGTRLTVL.

This clonotype was counted only a few times. This chain links TRBV24-1 with TRBJ2-3; TRBD1 matches 7 bases. Germline lookup yields CDR1 KGHDR and CDR2 SFDVKD. The CDR3 sequence is 13 residues long. The trim removed 8 bases at V and 2 bases at J, leaving 3 bases unmatched. The DNA of the CDR3 is TGTGCCACCACCGACAGGGCCACAGATACGCAGTATTTT. Translation gives CATTDRATDTQYF.

This clonotype has a handful of counts. The junction does not match germline at one end; this may be a read error. The J gene is TRBJ1-4, the V gene TRBV24-1; D uncertain. Germline V gene sequence: CDR1 KGHDR, CDR2 SFDVKD. The CDR3 has 11 amino acids. CDR3 nucleotides: TGTGCCGCCAGTGGTGGGGAAAAACTGTTTTTT. Amino acid sequence: CAASGGEKLFF.

This clonotype was found a few times. The rearrangement uses TRBV5-5 and TRBJ1-2, with a weak D call TRBD1 (6 bases). CDR1 SGHKS and CDR2 YYEKEE come from the germline V gene (reference sequence). V gave up 2 bases and J gave up 1 base, with 12 bases separating them. This CDR3 has 15 amino acids. The CDR3 loop is CASSFRDNLNYGYTF. Written as DNA, the CDR3 is TGTGCCAGCAGCTTTAGGGACAATCTTAACTATGGCTACACCTTC.

The chain links TRBV20-1 to TRBJ2-1; 12 bases are a match to TRBD2. Germline CDR1 and CDR2: DFQATT and SNEGSKA (reference sequence). V lost 6 bases and J lost 5; bases outside the gene matches: 5. The CDR3 loop spans 14 amino acids. DNA for the CDR3: TGCAGTGCCAGAAGGACTAGCGGGAACAATGAGCAGTTCTTC. This sequence encodes CSARRTSGNNEQFF.

This clonotype was counted at least ten times. The rearrangement links TRBV7-8 to TRBJ2-3; the match to TRBD2 covers 7 bases. The CDR3 totals 15 residues. The germline gives CDR1 SGHVS, CDR2 FQNEAQ. With V trimmed by 6 bases and J by 3 bases, 9 bases remained unmatched. CDR3 nucleotide sequence: TGTGCCAGCAGGTTACGGGAGGCTTTAACAGATACGCAGTATTTT. Its translation: CASRLREALTDTQYF. The full variable domain, with the rest looked up from reference TRBV7-8 and TRBJ2-3, is GAGVSQSPRYKVAKRGQDVALRCDPISGHVSLFWYQQALGQGPEFLTYFQNEAQLDKSGLPSDRFFAERPEGSVSTLKIQRTQQEDSAVYLCASRLREALTDTQYFGPGTRLTVL.